This T cell receptor beta chain was obtained from a study of T cells in tumors after PD-1 blockade. This clone showed up just once. CDR1 is SGHDN and CDR2 is FVKESK in the germline V gene. The CDR3 spans 18 residues. The ends were cut back, 2 bases at V and 1 base at J, with 20 bases in the middle. Libraries were prepared by immunoSEQ multiplex PCR; TCRdb keeps only in-frame clonotypes and omits some of them. The sample carries around 46,000 clones, about four fifths recorded once. The TCR was taken from a human donor with basal cell carcinoma. Source: PBMCs, taken before anti-PD-1 treatment. The rearrangement uses TRBV14 and TRBJ2-5; tentatively, D is TRBD1 or TRBD2 (5 bases each). This CDR3 reads CASSQYLGASGAQETQYF. CDR3 sequence (DNA): TGTGCCAGCAGCCAATACCTCGGGGCATCTGGGGCCCAAGAGACCCAGTACTTC.